Given below is one T cell receptor beta chain in context. The antigen is undetermined. This specimen comes from a study of T cell repertoires in cytomegalovirus infection. Study in general: In the study, CMV epitopes included recently identified HLA-C-restricted and well-studied HLA-B-restricted ones. Whole-study findings and limits: HLA-C-restricted CMV clonotypes gave the most frequent clonotype in two of eight donors.

TCRdb processed the reads anew with MiXCR; each CDR3 protein has one entry. The sample gives about 900,000 distinct CDR3 sequences, approximately 31% of which show up once; 13% is in the top ten. The V end was cut by 8 bases, the J end by 7 bases, with 14 bases between. In germline, CDR1 is MNHEY, CDR2 SMNVEV (reference sequence). The CDR3 length is 13 residues. Sequencing was performed on cultured CD8+ T cells from PBMCs, taken from culture after CMV antigen stimulation. The source is a human donor in good health (CMV status not recorded). Some clones in this sample may be carry-over from other donors' samples. V is TRBV27 and J is TRBJ1-4; D is uncertain. For the CDR3, the DNA is TGTGCCAGCCAAAGTCTGGGTAGTGAAAAACTGTTTTTT. Translation gives CASQSLGSEKLFF.